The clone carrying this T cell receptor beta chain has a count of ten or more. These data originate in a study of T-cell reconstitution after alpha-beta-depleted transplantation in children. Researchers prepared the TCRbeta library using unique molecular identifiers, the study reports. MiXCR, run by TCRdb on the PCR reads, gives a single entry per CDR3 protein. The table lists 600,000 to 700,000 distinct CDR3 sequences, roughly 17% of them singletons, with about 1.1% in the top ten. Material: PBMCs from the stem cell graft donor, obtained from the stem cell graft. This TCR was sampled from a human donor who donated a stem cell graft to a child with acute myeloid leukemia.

The DNA for the CDR3 is TGCAGCGTTGGGGATGGGTTTGAGACCCAGTACTTC. Translation: CSVGDGFETQYF. The chain links TRBV29-1 to TRBJ2-5; D remains ambiguous. Trimming left V 4 bases short and J 5 bases short, with 11 bases between. The CDR3 spans 12 residues. Germline assignment: CDR1 SQVTM and CDR2 ANQGSEA.